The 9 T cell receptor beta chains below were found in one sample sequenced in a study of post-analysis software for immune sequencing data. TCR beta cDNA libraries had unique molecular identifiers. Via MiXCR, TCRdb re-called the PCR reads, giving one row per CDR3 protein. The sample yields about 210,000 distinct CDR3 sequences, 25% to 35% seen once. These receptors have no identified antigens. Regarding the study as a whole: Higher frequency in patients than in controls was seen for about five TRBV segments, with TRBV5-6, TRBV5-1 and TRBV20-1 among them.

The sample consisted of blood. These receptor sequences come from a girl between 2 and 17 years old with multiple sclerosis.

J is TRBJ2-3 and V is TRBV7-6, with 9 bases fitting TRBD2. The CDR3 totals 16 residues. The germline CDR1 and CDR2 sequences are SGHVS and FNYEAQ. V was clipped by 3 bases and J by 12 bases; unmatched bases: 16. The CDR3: CASSFNPPGGGGHQYF. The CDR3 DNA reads TGTGCCAGCAGCTTTAATCCCCCGGGCGGGGGGGGTCATCAGTATTTT.

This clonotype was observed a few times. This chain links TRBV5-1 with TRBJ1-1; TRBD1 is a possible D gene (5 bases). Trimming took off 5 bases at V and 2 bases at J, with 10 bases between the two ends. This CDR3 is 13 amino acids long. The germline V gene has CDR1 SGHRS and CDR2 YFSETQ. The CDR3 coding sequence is TGCGCCAGCAGGATAGACAGCAACACTGAAGCTTTCTTT. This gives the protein CASRIDSNTEAFF.

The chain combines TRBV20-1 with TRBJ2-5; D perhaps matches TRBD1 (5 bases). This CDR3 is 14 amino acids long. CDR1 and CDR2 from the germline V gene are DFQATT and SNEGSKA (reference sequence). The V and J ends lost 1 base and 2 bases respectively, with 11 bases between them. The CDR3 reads CSARGQTTQETQYF. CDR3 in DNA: TGCAGTGCTAGAGGACAGACAACGCAAGAGACCCAGTACTTC.

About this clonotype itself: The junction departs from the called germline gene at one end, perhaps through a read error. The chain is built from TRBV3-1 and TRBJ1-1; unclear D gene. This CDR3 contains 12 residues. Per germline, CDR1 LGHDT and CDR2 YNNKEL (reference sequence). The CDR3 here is CASSQENPEAFF. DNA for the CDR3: TGTGCCAGCAGCCAAGAGAACCCTGAAGCTTTCTTT. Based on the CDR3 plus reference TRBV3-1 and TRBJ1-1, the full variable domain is DTAVSQTPKYLVTQMGNDKSIKCEQNLGHDTMYWYKQDSKKFLKIMFSYNNKELIINETVPNRFSPKSPDKAHLNLHINSLELGDSAVYFCASSQENPEAFFGQGTRLTVV.

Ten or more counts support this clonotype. DNA of the CDR3: TGCAGTGCTAGAGATCTGAGCGGGAGGGCCCATGAGCAGTTCTTC. Its protein product is CSARDLSGRAHEQFF. V gene TRBV20-1 combines with J gene TRBJ2-1; TRBD2 matches at 10 bases. Germline CDR1 DFQATT, CDR2 SNEGSKA (reference sequence). CDR3 size: 15 residues. V was pared by 0 bases and J by 8 bases, with 7 bases of the junction left unmatched.

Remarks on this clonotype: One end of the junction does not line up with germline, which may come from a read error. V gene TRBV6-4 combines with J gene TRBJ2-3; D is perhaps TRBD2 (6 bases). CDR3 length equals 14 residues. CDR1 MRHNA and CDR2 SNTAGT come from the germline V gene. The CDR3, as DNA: TGTACCAGCAGGGATTCCCGGGGGAGCGATACGCAGTATTTT. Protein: CTSRDSRGSDTQYF.

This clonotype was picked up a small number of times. The CDR3 loop reads CASSQGPESNEAFF. The CDR3 DNA is TGTGCCAGCAGCCAAGGTCCGGAGAGCAATGAAGCTTTCTTT. V usage is TRBV4-2 and J usage is TRBJ1-1, with D unresolved. This CDR3 is 14 amino acids long. V dropped 1 base and J dropped 7 bases, with 13 bases sitting between them. Germline V gene data show CDR1 as LGHNA and CDR2 as YNFKEQ.

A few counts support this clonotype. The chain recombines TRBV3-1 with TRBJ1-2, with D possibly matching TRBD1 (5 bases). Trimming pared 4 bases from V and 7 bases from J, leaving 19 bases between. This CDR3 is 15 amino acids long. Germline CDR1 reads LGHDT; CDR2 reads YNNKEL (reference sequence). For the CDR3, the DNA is TGTGCCAGCAGCCCGGGCGGGACGTCGACTACTGGCTACACCTTC. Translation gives CASSPGGTSTTGYTF.

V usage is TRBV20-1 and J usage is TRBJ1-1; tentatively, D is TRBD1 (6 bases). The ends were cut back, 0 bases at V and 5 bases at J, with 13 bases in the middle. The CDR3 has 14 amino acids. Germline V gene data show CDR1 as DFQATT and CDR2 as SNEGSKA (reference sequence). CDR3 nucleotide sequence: TGCAGTGCTAGAGATGGCAGGGGAAATACTGAAGCTTTCTTT. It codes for CSARDGRGNTEAFF.